One sample yielded the 10 T cell receptor beta chains listed below, sequenced in a study of shared clonotypes between healthy human individuals. The protocol was immunoSEQ multiplex PCR, while the TCRdb copy is restricted to in-frame clones and leaves out a portion. The sample holds around 2.3 million clones; approximately 94% are singletons and the top ten take less than 0.15%. The sequenced sample was naive CD4+ T cells sorted from blood. Indicated subset: CD45RA+ positively selected. All receptors come from a man between 18 and 35 years old in good health.

This sequence joins TRBV7-2 and TRBJ1-5; D not resolved. Germline assignment: CDR1 SGHTA and CDR2 FQGNSA. V dropped 3 bases and J dropped 3 bases, with 9 bases sitting between them. The CDR3 sequence is 14 residues long. The DNA for the CDR3 is TGTGCCAGCAGCTTTGTCCTACACAATCAGCCCCAGCATTTT. Translated, it gives CASSFVLHNQPQHF.

The V and J genes are TRBV6-6 and TRBJ2-7; the D is unclear. Germline CDR1 reads MNHNY; CDR2 reads SVGAGI (reference sequence). The V end lost 6 bases, the J end lost 3 bases, and 6 bases lay between the germline ends. The CDR3 runs 11 residues. CDR3 region: CASRVYYEQYF. Here the CDR3 DNA reads TGTGCCAGCAGGGTATACTACGAGCAGTACTTC.

This clone was recorded only once. The chain recombines TRBV5-5 with TRBJ2-7, with D uncertain. The germline CDR1 and CDR2 sequences are SGHKS and YYEKEE (reference sequence). The CDR3 has 15 residues. The germline V and J ends were trimmed by 3 bases and 6 bases, with 19 bases remaining between them. CDR3 nucleotides: TGTGCCAGCAGCTCCCCCGGATGGGCGGCCGGCGAGCAGTACTTC. It specifies CASSSPGWAAGEQYF.

This chain joins TRBV7-9 and TRBJ2-6; D is perhaps TRBD2 (5 bases). This CDR3 region has 18 residues. The V end was cut by 7 bases, the J end by 0 bases, with 19 bases between. From germline, CDR1 is SEHNR and CDR2 FQNEAQ (reference sequence). CDR3 loop: CASIRFEGKSSGANVLTF. The CDR3 nucleotides read TGTGCCAGCATAAGGTTTGAGGGAAAGAGCTCTGGGGCCAACGTCCTGACTTTC.

This chain uses TRBV2 with TRBJ2-7; no clear D. The CDR3 has 14 residues. Germline V CDR1 and CDR2: SNHLY, FYNNEI. Trimming pared 5 bases from V and 11 bases from J, leaving 22 bases between. CDR3 in amino acids: CASSRQTPGVVEYF. DNA for the CDR3: TGTGCCAGCAGTAGACAAACTCCGGGCGTTGTAGAGTACTTC.

The rearrangement links TRBV2 to TRBJ2-7; D unclear. The CDR3 is made up of 15 amino acids. V lost 4 bases and J lost 3, with 16 bases in between. Germline lookup yields CDR1 SNHLY and CDR2 FYNNEI. The chain's CDR3 is CASSVSFLLRYEQYF. DNA for the CDR3: TGTGCCAGCAGTGTTAGTTTTTTGTTACGCTACGAGCAGTACTTC.

The V gene is TRBV19, the J gene TRBJ2-2; D remains ambiguous. The V end lost 10 bases, the J end lost 9 bases, and 12 bases lay between the germline ends. The CDR3 loop spans 11 amino acids. The germline V gene has CDR1 LNHDA and CDR2 SQIVND (reference sequence). In nucleotides, the CDR3 is TGTGCCACTTCGGTGGCTTGGGAGCTGTTTTTT. Amino acids: CATSVAWELFF.

This clone appeared once. The gene calls are TRBV6-5 and TRBJ2-1; 9 nucleotides line up with TRBD2. The CDR3 is made up of 13 amino acids. Per the germline V gene, CDR1 is MNHEY and CDR2 is SVGAGI. The V segment lost 5 bases and the J segment 7 bases; nucleotides outside the gene matches: 3. This CDR3 is CASSRGLANEQFF. CDR3 nucleotide sequence: TGTGCCAGCAGTAGAGGACTAGCGAATGAGCAGTTCTTC.

V is TRBV5-6 and J is TRBJ1-4; unclear D gene. Trimming pared 3 bases from V and 2 bases from J, leaving 14 bases between. The CDR3 sequence is 16 residues long. Germline-derived CDR1 and CDR2 are SGHDT and YYEEEE. The CDR3 sequence: CASSWFGPETNEKLFF. The CDR3 bases are TGTGCCAGCAGCTGGTTTGGGCCAGAGACTAATGAAAAACTGTTTTTT.

This chain connects TRBV6-5 to TRBJ1-2, with TRBD1 as a possible D gene (6 bases). Trimming took off 2 bases at V and 2 bases at J, with 9 bases between the two ends. The CDR3 covers 14 residues. Germline CDR1 MNHEY, CDR2 SVGAGI. CDR3 DNA: TGTGCCAGCAGTTACGCCACAGGGAACTATGGCTACACCTTC. It encodes CASSYATGNYGYTF.